This T cell receptor (beta chain) emerged from a study of CD8 T cells in ankylosing spondylitis. With regard to this clonotype: Its antigen is currently unknown.

Study results and caveats: Earlier literature documents some of the motif variants in reactive arthritis synovial fluid and blood.

A single record per CDR3 protein comes from TCRdb applying MiXCR to the 5' RACE reads. Of 350,000 to 450,000 distinct CDR3 sequences listed, around 20% are singletons. The CDR3 covers 16 residues. The germline gives CDR1 SNHLY, CDR2 FYNNEI. V lost 7 bases, J lost 2 bases, and 5 bases stayed unmatched. J is TRBJ2-3 and V is TRBV2; 14 bases line up with TRBD2. The sample was blood, either unsorted or a sorted T cell fraction (not recorded which). The receptor was isolated from a male donor with ankylosing spondylitis or in good health (not recorded which). The CDR3 spells CASKGTSGGHTDTQYF. CDR3 sequence (DNA): TGTGCCAGCAAGGGGACTAGCGGGGGACACACAGATACGCAGTATTTT. The whole variable domain, filled in from reference TRBV2 and TRBJ2-3, reads EPEVTQTPSHQVTQMGQEVILRCVPISNHLYFYWYRQILGQKVEFLVSFYNNEISEKSEIFDDQFSVERPDGSNFTLKIRSTKLEDSAMYFCASKGTSGGHTDTQYFGPGTRLTVL.